The 17 T cell receptor beta chains reported below all come from one sample, sequenced in a study of blood T cell repertoires in COVID-19. The assay was immunoSEQ multiplex PCR, and TCRdb's table has in-frame clones only and misses some. The sample comprises more than 150,000 clones, roughly 92% of which are singletons, and about 0.8% rests with the top ten. Sequencing was done on a sample of peripheral blood. The receptors were sampled from a man younger than 45 with COVID-19, enrolled during active disease.

This clone was detected once. V is TRBV27 and J is TRBJ2-1; 12 nucleotides align to TRBD2. The V gene's germline CDR1 is MNHEY and CDR2 SMNVEV (reference sequence). The CDR3 loop spans 18 amino acids. V was pared by 3 bases and J by 1 base, with 7 bases of the junction left unmatched. CDR3 coding DNA: TGTGCCAGCAGTTTCCCCACTAGCGGGGGGTCTTCCTACAATGAGCAGTTCTTC. This gives the protein CASSFPTSGGSSYNEQFF.

The chain carries TRBV5-1 and TRBJ1-1; D might be TRBD1 (6 bases). Germline values: CDR1 SGHRS, CDR2 YFSETQ. CDR3 length: 14 residues. V was cut by 0 bases and J by 1 base, with 7 bases left in between. Here the CDR3 reads CASSLGTENTEAFF. The CDR3 DNA is TGCGCCAGCAGCTTGGGGACAGAGAACACTGAAGCTTTCTTT.

This clone occurred once. V usage is TRBV9 and J usage is TRBJ1-1; D not certain. This CDR3 spans 12 amino acids. The ends were cut back, 3 bases at V and 0 bases at J, with 3 bases in the middle. Looked up from germline, CDR1 is SGDLS and CDR2 is YYNGEE. The CDR3 DNA reads TGTGCCAGCAGCGCAATGAACACTGAAGCTTTCTTT. Amino acids: CASSAMNTEAFF.

This clone was seen just once. This chain links TRBV7-9 with TRBJ1-1, with 7 bases aligning to TRBD1. CDR1 is SEHNR and CDR2 is FQNEAQ in the germline V gene (reference sequence). V shed 1 base, J shed 10 bases, and the junction held 9 bases outside the gene matches. This CDR3 contains 14 residues. CDR3 loop: CASSLVRTGVRAFF. CDR3 DNA sequence: TGTGCCAGCAGCTTAGTCAGGACAGGTGTAAGAGCTTTCTTT.

The DNA for the CDR3 is TGTGCCAGTAGGGCAGTCAATCAGCCCCAGCATTTT. This sequence encodes CASRAVNQPQHF. This rearrangement joins TRBV19 to TRBJ1-5; D unclear. Germline V gives CDR1 LNHDA, CDR2 SQIVND (reference sequence). CDR3 length equals 12 residues. The V gene lost 6 bases and the J gene lost 3 bases, with 6 bases spanning the gap.

The chain has TRBV15 and TRBJ1-4; D may be TRBD1 (5 bases). The CDR3 is 15 residues long. Per the germline V gene, CDR1 is LNHNV and CDR2 is YYDKDF (reference sequence). Trimming cost V 0 bases and J 4 bases, with 9 bases left between them. In nucleotides, the CDR3 is TGTGCCACCAGCAGAGAAGAAGGGGTTAATGAAAAACTGTTTTTT. Its translation is CATSREEGVNEKLFF.

The chain joins TRBV5-1 to TRBJ1-2; D might be TRBD1 (5 bases). V was clipped by 3 bases and J by 6 bases, with 15 bases between them. CDR1 and CDR2 from the germline V gene are SGHRS and YFSETQ. This CDR3 contains 14 residues. The CDR3 bases are TGCGCCAGCAGCTGGACCTCAGGGATCGATGGCTACACCTTC. Its translation: CASSWTSGIDGYTF.

The genes are TRBV4-1 and TRBJ1-2; 8 bases map to TRBD1. J lost 8 bases, V lost 4 bases, and 18 bases had no gene match. The germline gives CDR1 MGHRA, CDR2 YSYEKL. CDR3 length: 17 amino acids. The CDR3 coding sequence is TGCGCCAGCAGCCTCCATCTAGGTGGGACAGGCCCTGAAGGCTACACCTTC. This translates into CASSLHLGGTGPEGYTF.

The table lists this clone with a count of one. The chain combines TRBV6-2 or TRBV6-3 with TRBJ1-2, with D tentatively TRBD1 (5 bases). The CDR3 extends over 17 amino acids. Trimming removed 6 bases from V and 0 bases from J, with 20 bases in between. From germline, CDR1 is MNHEY and CDR2 SVGEGT. The CDR3 protein is CASSPRGGANPNYGYTF. The CDR3, as DNA: TGTGCCAGCAGCCCTCGGGGAGGGGCCAACCCTAACTATGGCTACACCTTC.

The chain has TRBV18 and TRBJ1-1, with D uncertain. Germline V gene sequence: CDR1 KGHSH, CDR2 LQKENI. There are 14 residues in the CDR3. Trimming removed 2 bases from V and 0 bases from J, with 7 bases in between. The CDR3 reads CASSPSSVNTEAFF. CDR3 nucleotides: TGTGCCAGCTCACCAAGTTCGGTGAACACTGAAGCTTTCTTT.

The V call is TRBV19, the J call TRBJ1-6, with a weak D call TRBD1 (5 bases). V was clipped by 3 bases and J by 7 bases, with 10 bases between them. This CDR3 is 14 amino acids long. Germline V CDR1 and CDR2: LNHDA, SQIVND (reference sequence). The DNA for the CDR3 is TGTGCCAGTAGTATTTCGCAGGGAAATTCACCCCTCCACTTT. This translates into CASSISQGNSPLHF.

The chain uses TRBV19 and TRBJ1-5; TRBD1 agrees at 7 bases. The V and J ends lost 3 bases and 2 bases, in that order; junction bases with no gene match: 16. This CDR3 has 19 amino acids. CDR1 and CDR2 from the germline V gene are LNHDA and SQIVND (reference sequence). The CDR3 region is CASSISFAGRGARNQPQHF. DNA of the CDR3: TGTGCCAGTAGTATTTCATTTGCTGGCAGGGGGGCCCGCAATCAGCCCCAGCATTTT.

This sequence joins TRBV7-9 and TRBJ1-2, with a tentative D call TRBD1 (6 bases). The length of the CDR3 is 14 residues. Germline loops: CDR1 SEHNR, CDR2 FQNEAQ (reference sequence). Trimming removed 1 base from V and 5 bases from J, with 11 bases in between. In DNA form, the CDR3 reads TGTGCCAGCAGCTTAGGGGGGCGTAATTATGGCTACACCTTC. As protein: CASSLGGRNYGYTF.

J is TRBJ1-2 and V is TRBV2; possibly TRBD1 for D (6 bases). V was trimmed by 10 bases and J by 5 bases, leaving 17 bases between them. Per the germline V gene, CDR1 is SNHLY and CDR2 is FYNNEI. This CDR3 has 13 amino acids. CDR3 DNA sequence: TGTGCCACCACAGGGCAAAGGGCGTATGGCTACACCTTC. Residues: CATTGQRAYGYTF.

This clone has more than one count but fewer than ten. This sequence joins TRBV4-1 and TRBJ1-5; possible D gene TRBD1, 5 bases. The CDR3 is 15 amino acids. Per germline, CDR1 MGHRA and CDR2 YSYEKL. Trimming removed 5 bases from V and 4 bases from J, with 15 bases in between. The chain's CDR3 is CASSEWRGDNQPQHF. The CDR3 DNA sequence: TGCGCCAGCAGCGAGTGGAGGGGTGATAATCAGCCCCAGCATTTT.

The CDR3 coding sequence is TGTGCCAGCAGGAGATTGGAGGGGGGGGCTACCGGGCAGTTCTTC. Translation: CASRRLEGGATGQFF. V is TRBV6-5 and J is TRBJ2-1, with D perhaps TRBD2 (7 bases). This CDR3 spans 15 amino acids. Germline-derived CDR1 and CDR2 are MNHEY and SVGAGI. The V end lost 6 bases, the J end lost 12 bases, and 24 bases lay between the germline ends.

The V call is TRBV20-1, the J call TRBJ1-3, with D maybe TRBD1 (6 bases). The V end was cut by 3 bases, the J end by 1 base, with 10 bases between. This CDR3 has 14 amino acids. Germline CDR1 DFQATT, CDR2 SNEGSKA (reference sequence). The CDR3 spells CSASIQGSGNTIYF. The CDR3 bases are TGCAGTGCTAGTATACAGGGATCTGGAAACACCATATATTTT.